This T cell receptor beta chain was identified in a study of synovial regulatory T cells in juvenile arthritis (dated by TCRdb to about 2015). A note on the overall study: Of the sequenced patients, roughly six received methotrexate, one received methotrexate plus infliximab, a few were therapy-naive, and one had no treatment information. The study compared the TCRbeta CDR3 repertoires of blood iaTreg cells, other blood Treg cells and synovial fluid Treg cells taken from matched patient samples. Effector T cell subsets from the study cohort were also sequenced for comparisons, but the Treg dataset by itself includes only blood Treg cells and synovial fluid Treg cells. TCR repertoire comparisons included Treg and Teff subsets from roughly ten JIA patients with active disease. Results and caveats for the whole study, not just this receptor: Blood iaTreg cells showed lower TCR diversity than other blood Treg cells, consistent with antigen-driven expansion. Across patients, iaTreg TCR repertoires were largely private, and these iaTreg repertoires partially overlapped with synovial Teff and blood CPL repertoires. More CDR3 sequences were shared by synovial Treg cells with iaTreg cells than with other blood Treg cells, and a closer relation was confirmed by Chao-Jaccard similarity.

From the cysteine up to the phenylalanine, the CDR3 has a length of 12 residues. The DNA is not on file. Based on the germline V gene (reference sequence), the CDR1 and CDR2 sequences are SGHNT and YYREEE. This clone is medium-sized (0.01 to 0.1%), judged from its frequency; no count is recorded. Its target antigen remains unknown. TCR repertoire donors were about 11 juvenile idiopathic arthritis patients with active disease who had not reached inactive disease, 3 polyarticular and 8 oligoarticular. The median age of the TCR-sequenced patients was over 10 years (range roughly 2.4-25), and their median disease duration was roughly seven years (range 0.2-19.1). Samples for TCR repertoire analysis were collected at two centres in Italy. Peripheral blood mononuclear cells were isolated using a Histopaque-1077 density gradient and were cryopreserved in approximately 90% FCS with roughly 10% DMSO. The library was prepared using the immunoSEQ multiplex PCR assay. Adaptive Biotechnologies carried out the TCRbeta CDR3 sequencing. The authors' analysis ran thus. Repertoire similarity was assessed using the Chao-modified Jaccard index and the median clonotype overlap from 200 random subsamples at equal sample size. The similarity analyses were based on either productive nucleotide sequences or amino acid sequences translated in silico. Hierarchical clustering with single linkage and t-SNE based on Chao-modified Jaccard distances were used to compare repertoires. Repertoire diversity was quantified with the Renyi index, after sample size normalisation, across a range of alpha values. TCRdb provides this immuneACCESS table in a form limited to in-frame rearrangements. Some clones are lacking; in checked studies, under half of them reflect an unresolved V gene, and why the rest are absent is not known. V and J calls and clone size are given by that table; D and trimming were obtained from the DNA. The sample table includes about 9,600 clones. Jointly, the top ten make up roughly 2% of the sample.

The clonotype comes from a donor aged 2-29 years with juvenile idiopathic arthritis. The sequencing sample was made of Treg cells from blood. The cell subset or site tag for this specimen amounts to: remaining (HLA-DR-negative) circulating blood Treg cells. Recombination linked TRBV5-4 to TRBJ2-7; as DNA is missing, the TRBD1 call by TCRdb cannot be tested. The CDR3 reads CASSFQGREQYF.